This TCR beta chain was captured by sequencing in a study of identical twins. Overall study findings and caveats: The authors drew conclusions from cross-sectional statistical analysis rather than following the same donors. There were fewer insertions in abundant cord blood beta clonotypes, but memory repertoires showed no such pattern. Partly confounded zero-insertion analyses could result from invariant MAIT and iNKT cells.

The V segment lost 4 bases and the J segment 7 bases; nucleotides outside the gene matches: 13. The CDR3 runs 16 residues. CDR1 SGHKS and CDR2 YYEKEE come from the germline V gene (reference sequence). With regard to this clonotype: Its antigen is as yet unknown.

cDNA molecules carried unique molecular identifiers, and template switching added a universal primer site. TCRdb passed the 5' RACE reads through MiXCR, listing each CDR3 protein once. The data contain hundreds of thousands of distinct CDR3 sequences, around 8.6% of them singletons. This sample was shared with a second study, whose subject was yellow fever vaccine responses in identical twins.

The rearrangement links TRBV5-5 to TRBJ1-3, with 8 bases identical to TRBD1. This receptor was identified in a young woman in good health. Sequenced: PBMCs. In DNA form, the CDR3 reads TGTGCCAGCAGCGTGCCGACAGGGGTCGATGGGAACACCATATATTTT. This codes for CASSVPTGVDGNTIYF.